A selection of T cell receptor beta chains follows, all from one sample in a study of T cell responses to AZD1222 COVID-19 vaccine. Sequenced by immunoSEQ multiplex PCR; TCRdb stores in-frame clones only, minus some. The table records roughly 140,000 clones, approximately 90% of them present only once. Here the sequenced sample was peripheral blood, taken on day 0 of AZD1222 vaccination. These receptors were obtained from an adult in good health. CDR3s include the opening cysteine and the closing phenylalanine or tryptophan. Each record gives: J gene, V gene, clone size, CDR3 length, D gene, CDR3 protein, CDR3 DNA. A D gene is named only where the DNA matches it firmly. Rows give clone size only sometimes, using once, few, many, or a class for an expanded clone.

TRBJ2-7 TRBV19 . 13 . CASSIGQGGKQYF TGTGCCAGTAGTATTGGGCAGGGGGGTAAGCAGTACTTC
TRBJ2-5 TRBV29-1 . 12 . CSVSQTEETQYF TGCAGCGTTTCGCAGACAGAAGAGACCCAGTACTTC
TRBJ2-5 TRBV29-1 . 11 . CSVRRQETQYF TGCAGCGTTCGCAGACAAGAGACCCAGTACTTC
TRBJ2-7 TRBV29-1 . 12 . CSVERDGYEQYF TGCAGCGTTGAACGGGACGGCTACGAGCAGTACTTC
TRBJ1-2 TRBV2 . 13 . CASSEARGPGYTF TGTGCCAGCAGTGAAGCCCGAGGTCCTGGCTACACCTTC
TRBJ1-6 TRBV19 . 15 TRBD1 CASSIRDRGNSPLHF TGTGCCAGTAGTATCCGGGACAGGGGGAATTCACCCCTCCACTTT
TRBJ1-4 TRBV11-2 . 16 . CASSPRIGTLSEKLFF TGTGCCAGCAGCCCGCGCATCGGGACCCTTAGTGAAAAACTGTTTTTT
TRBJ2-7 TRBV6-2/TRBV6-3 . 17 TRBD1 CASSYANLAGGWSEQYF TGTGCCAGCAGTTACGCGAACCTGGCAGGGGGCTGGTCCGAGCAGTACTTC
TRBJ1-5 TRBV19 . 16 . CASSRTPTLSNQPQHF TGTGCCAGTAGTAGGACACCGACGCTTAGCAATCAGCCCCAGCATTTT
TRBJ2-1 TRBV11-3 . 14 TRBD2 CASSYSGVNNEQFF TGTGCCAGCAGCTATAGCGGGGTGAACAATGAGCAGTTCTTC
TRBJ2-1 TRBV9 once 16 TRBD2 CASSVAIAGADNEQFF TGTGCCAGCAGCGTAGCTATAGCGGGAGCCGATAATGAGCAGTTCTTC
TRBJ1-2 TRBV30 . 12 . CAWSVHGYGYTF TGTGCCTGGAGTGTACACGGTTATGGCTACACCTTC
TRBJ1-4 TRBV29-1 . 13 TRBD1 CSAYRGPGEKLFF TGCAGCGCCTACAGGGGCCCGGGGGAAAAACTGTTTTTT
TRBJ1-2 TRBV9 . 13 . CASSVEEGKGYTF TGTGCCAGCAGCGTAGAAGAGGGTAAGGGCTACACCTTC
TRBJ1-1 TRBV21-1 . 10 . CASSPRGGDF TGTGCCAGCAGCCCCCGGGGAGGGGATTTT
TRBJ1-1 TRBV5-1 . 14 . CASRAGTANTEAFF TGCGCCAGCAGGGCCGGGACCGCGAACACTGAAGCTTTCTTT
TRBJ1-5 TRBV6-2/TRBV6-3 . 15 . CASSPRLGWDQPQHF TGTGCCAGCAGTCCCCGTTTGGGTTGGGATCAGCCCCAGCATTTT
TRBJ1-5 TRBV27 . 19 TRBD1 CASSQTPGQGLSANQPQHF TGTGCCAGCAGTCAAACACCGGGACAGGGTTTGTCTGCCAATCAGCCCCAGCATTTT
TRBJ2-6 TRBV7-9 . 17 . CASSLGSGDPGANVLTF TGTGCCAGCAGCTTAGGGAGCGGAGACCCTGGGGCCAACGTCCTGACTTTC
TRBJ2-7 TRBV7-8 . 17 TRBD2 CASSLALSGRDSYEQYF TGTGCCAGCAGCTTAGCGCTAAGCGGGAGGGACTCCTACGAGCAGTACTTC
TRBJ1-2 TRBV27 . 12 . CASSPLGGGYTF TGTGCCAGCAGTCCCCTCGGAGGGGGCTACACCTTC
TRBJ2-7 TRBV2 . 15 . CASSERSGRGREQYF TGTGCCAGCAGTGAAAGGAGCGGAAGGGGTCGAGAGCAGTACTTC
TRBJ1-2 TRBV5-6 . 15 TRBD1 CASSLVRDRGNGYTF TGTGCCAGCAGCTTGGTTCGGGACAGGGGGAATGGCTACACCTTC
TRBJ1-1 TRBV4-3 . 17 . CASSQGVMIGSLAEAFF TGCGCCAGCAGCCAAGGGGTAATGATAGGGTCCTTGGCTGAAGCTTTCTTT
TRBJ1-1 TRBV20-1 . 11 . CSARGVTEAFF TGCAGTGCTAGAGGGGTAACCGAAGCTTTCTTT
TRBJ2-1 TRBV7-3 . 16 . CASSLYLSGTKNEQFF TGTGCCAGCAGCTTATACCTTTCCGGGACCAAGAATGAGCAGTTCTTC
TRBJ2-7 TRBV5-1 . 14 . CASSFRTVADEQYF TGCGCCAGCAGCTTTAGGACCGTGGCGGACGAGCAGTACTTC
TRBJ2-7 TRBV28 once 13 . CASNAQGIYEQYF TGTGCCAGCAATGCCCAGGGCATCTACGAGCAGTACTTC
TRBJ2-2 TRBV7-8 . 13 . CASSLASPGELFF TGTGCCAGCAGCTTAGCTAGCCCCGGGGAGCTGTTTTTT
TRBJ2-5 TRBV5-8 . 13 . CASSLNSGKTQYF TGTGCCAGCAGCCTCAATTCGGGGAAGACCCAGTACTTC
TRBJ1-1 TRBV28 . 15 TRBD1 CASTRSGQGAPEAFF TGTGCCAGCACTCGATCCGGACAGGGCGCACCAGAAGCTTTCTTT
TRBJ2-5 TRBV21-1 . 13 . CASSKLGAETQYF TGTGCCAGCAGCAAGTTAGGGGCTGAGACCCAGTACTTC
TRBJ1-2 TRBV7-2 . 13 . CASSARGHYGYTF TGTGCCAGCAGCGCGCGGGGGCACTATGGCTACACCTTC
TRBJ1-1 TRBV21-1 . 15 . CASSKEGVGNTEAFF TGTGCCAGCAGCAAAGAGGGGGTTGGGAACACTGAAGCTTTCTTT
TRBJ1-5 TRBV28 . 14 TRBD1 CASLTGQGNQPQHF TGTGCCAGCCTGACGGGACAGGGCAATCAGCCCCAGCATTTT
TRBJ1-2 TRBV20-1 . 15 . CSASGQGRTNYGYTF TGCAGTGCTAGTGGGCAGGGCAGGACTAACTATGGCTACACCTTC
TRBJ1-5 TRBV3-1/TRBV3-2 . 16 TRBD1 CASSPSGQGDFQPQHF TGTGCCAGCAGCCCGTCCGGGCAGGGGGATTTTCAGCCCCAGCATTTT
TRBJ2-2 TRBV11-2 . 15 . CASSIGGQNTGELFF TGTGCCAGCAGCATAGGGGGACAGAACACCGGGGAGCTGTTTTTT
TRBJ1-5 TRBV15 . 14 . CATSRAGAFQPQHF TGTGCCACCAGCAGAGCCGGGGCCTTTCAGCCCCAGCATTTT
TRBJ2-1 TRBV2 . 13 TRBD2 CASQLAVYNEQFF TGTGCCAGCCAACTAGCGGTCTACAATGAGCAGTTCTTC
TRBJ1-1 TRBV7-8 . 14 . CASSPTGRSSEAFF TGTGCCAGCAGCCCGACAGGACGGTCGTCCGAAGCTTTCTTT
TRBJ2-1 TRBV9 . 13 . CASSTSPYNEQFF TGTGCCAGCAGCACGTCCCCCTACAATGAGCAGTTCTTC
TRBJ2-2 TRBV4-3 . 17 . CASSLSAAGQNTGELFF TGCGCCAGCAGCCTTAGTGCGGCAGGGCAAAACACCGGGGAGCTGTTTTTT
TRBJ1-1 TRBV5-1 . 17 . CASSREGFAGMNTEAFF TGCGCCAGCAGCCGGGAGGGATTCGCAGGCATGAACACTGAAGCTTTCTTT
TRBJ2-6 TRBV29-1 . 14 . CSVGRGSGANVLTF TGCAGCGTTGGTAGGGGATCTGGGGCCAACGTCCTGACTTTC
TRBJ2-2 TRBV11-2 once 14 . CASSTQWNTGELFF TGTGCCAGCAGCACACAGTGGAACACCGGGGAGCTGTTTTTT
TRBJ1-5 TRBV18 . 17 . CASSPDSNRDLTQPQHF TGTGCCAGCTCACCAGATTCGAACAGGGATTTGACTCAGCCCCAGCATTTT
TRBJ1-6 TRBV5-1 few 15 . CASSLFGSDDSPLHF TGCGCCAGCAGCTTGTTCGGATCGGACGATTCACCCCTCCACTTT
TRBJ2-5 TRBV3-1/TRBV3-2 . 18 TRBD2 CASSQEELGLAGEETQYF TGTGCCAGCAGCCAAGAGGAACTGGGACTAGCGGGGGAAGAGACCCAGTACTTC
TRBJ1-6 TRBV6-5 . 15 TRBD1 CASSLQDREGSPLHF TGTGCCAGCAGTTTACAGGACAGGGAGGGTTCACCCCTCCACTTT
TRBJ2-1 TRBV5-1 . 15 TRBD2 CASSRAGGPYNEQFF TGCGCCAGCAGCAGGGCGGGGGGGCCCTACAATGAGCAGTTCTTC
TRBJ2-1 TRBV4-2 . 18 TRBD2 CASSQDRLGGSSYNEQFF TGTGCCAGCAGCCAAGATCGGTTGGGCGGGAGCTCCTACAATGAGCAGTTCTTC
TRBJ1-1 TRBV7-3 . 12 . CASSLGEAEAFF TGTGCCAGCAGCTTAGGGGAGGCTGAAGCTTTCTTT
TRBJ2-6 TRBV4-3 . 19 TRBD1 CASSQDSGTGGSGANVLTF TGCGCCAGCAGCCAAGACTCCGGGACAGGGGGATCTGGGGCCAACGTCCTGACTTTC
TRBJ1-6 TRBV11-3 . 14 . CASSPGPSGSPLHF TGTGCCAGCAGCCCCGGACCGTCTGGGTCACCCCTCCACTTT
TRBJ2-7 TRBV30 once 12 . CAWSISTYEQYF TGTGCCTGGAGTATCAGCACCTACGAGCAGTACTTC
TRBJ1-6 TRBV19 . 13 . CASSNSLNSPLHF TGTGCCAGTAGTAACAGTTTGAATTCACCCCTCCACTTT